The clone carrying this T cell receptor beta chain was counted ten times or more. TCRdb redid the calling of the reads with MiXCR, one entry per CDR3 protein. The sample holds about 300,000 distinct CDR3 sequences, around 9.1% seen once. The entry originates in a study of T cell repertoires in cytomegalovirus infection. Germline loops: CDR1 SGHTA, CDR2 FQGNSA. V lost 5 bases to trimming and J lost 5 bases, with 14 bases between them. CDR3 length: 14 residues. The sequence was obtained from a human donor in good health (CMV status not recorded). Some clones in this sample may be carry-over from other donors' samples. The rearrangement uses TRBV7-2 and TRBJ2-3; a possible D gene is TRBD2 (7 bases). Sequences were obtained from PBMCs. The CDR3 DNA reads as TGTGCCAGCAGCCAAGGGGGGGGGGGAGATACGCAGTATTTT. Its protein product is CASSQGGGGDTQYF.